This T cell receptor (beta chain) was retrieved from a study of blood T cell repertoires in COVID-19. Study summary: Specimens from acute and convalescent COVID-19 originated in the United States, Italy and Spain. PBMCs, B-cell-depleted T cells, or T cells were the source of the cDNA or gDNA that made up the material.

Authors' data handling: For nucleated cells, counts were estimated from reference gene primer amplification. The table came from immunoSEQ multiplex PCR; TCRdb's copy has only in-frame clones and leaves some out. The DNA gave D and trimming, while V, J and clone size come from that table. The sample includes around 99,000 clones, 84% of them seen just once. This CDR3 has 12 residues. Per germline, CDR1 MNHEY and CDR2 SVGAGI. The V and J ends lost 6 bases and 7 bases, in that order; junction bases with no gene match: 6. The gene calls are TRBV6-5 and TRBJ2-7, with 7 bases that match TRBD1. The sequenced sample was peripheral blood. The source is a human donor in a cohort sampled during active COVID-19. The CDR3 spells CASSDRVREQYF. CDR3 DNA: TGTGCCAGCAGCGACAGGGTGAGGGAGCAGTACTTC.